The sequence of this TCR beta chain was determined in a study of shared clonotypes between healthy human individuals. Germline-derived CDR1 and CDR2 are SGHTA and FQGNSA. V lost 7 bases and J lost 4, with 12 bases in between. CDR3 length: 13 residues. The table came from immunoSEQ multiplex PCR; TCRdb's copy has only in-frame clones and leaves some out. Here the sample spans about 2.3 million clones, over 85% being singletons. As regards this clone: Its antigen is as yet unknown.

Notes on the study in general: Genetic and exposure-history diversity was limited by the few donors.

The receptor was derived from a man between 18 and 29 years old in good health. Some clones in this sample may be carry-over from other donors' samples. The rearrangement uses TRBV7-2 and TRBJ2-3; unclear D gene. Sequencing was carried out using naive CD4+ T cells from PBMCs. The subset was: CD45RA+ positively selected. The CDR3 bases are TGTGCCAGCAACCGATTTGACCCAGATACGCAGTATTTT. This translates into CASNRFDPDTQYF.